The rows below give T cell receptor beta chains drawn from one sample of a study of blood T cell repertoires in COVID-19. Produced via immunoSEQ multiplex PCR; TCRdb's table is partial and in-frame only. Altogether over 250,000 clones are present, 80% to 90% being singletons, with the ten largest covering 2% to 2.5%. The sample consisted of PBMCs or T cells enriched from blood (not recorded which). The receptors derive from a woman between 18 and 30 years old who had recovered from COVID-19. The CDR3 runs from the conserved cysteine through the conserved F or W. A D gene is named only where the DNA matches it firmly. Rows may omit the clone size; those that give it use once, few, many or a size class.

CASSSGLAGAYQETQYF TGTGCCAGCAGCTCGGGACTAGCGGGGGCCTACCAAGAGACCCAGTACTTC TRBD2 NA TRBJ2-5 TRBV11-3
CASIGTGGRDTQYF TGTGCCAGCATCGGGACAGGGGGAAGGGATACGCAGTATTTT TRBD1 NA TRBJ2-3 TRBV2
CASSFDSHSGANVLTF TGCGCCAGCAGCTTTGACAGCCACTCTGGGGCCAACGTCCTGACTTTC NA NA TRBJ2-6 TRBV5-1
CASSLDRGGQNEQFF TGCGCCAGCAGCCTGGACAGGGGAGGACAGAATGAGCAGTTCTTC TRBD1 NA TRBJ2-1 TRBV5-1
CSVEVPGNQPQHF TGCAGCGTTGAAGTACCGGGGAATCAGCCCCAGCATTTT NA NA TRBJ1-5 TRBV29-1
CASSMWGQGITGANVLTF TGTGCCAGTAGTATGTGGGGACAGGGGATCACTGGGGCCAACGTCCTGACTTTC TRBD1 NA TRBJ2-6 TRBV19
CASSNRGPHGYTF TGTGCCAGCAGTAACAGGGGGCCCCATGGCTACACCTTC TRBD1 NA TRBJ1-2 TRBV27
CASSPGQLRNTEAFF TGTGCCAGCAGCCCGGGACAATTAAGGAACACTGAAGCTTTCTTT NA NA TRBJ1-1 TRBV3-1/TRBV3-2
CASSQDFQRRDRANEQYF TGTGCCAGCAGCCAAGACTTTCAACGACGGGACAGGGCGAACGAGCAGTACTTC TRBD1 NA TRBJ2-7 TRBV3-1/TRBV3-2
CASSQDHGTGIILTEAFF TGCGCCAGCAGCCAAGATCATGGGACAGGGATAATCCTCACTGAAGCTTTCTTT TRBD1 NA TRBJ1-1 TRBV4-1
CASSLTARTSQSDEQFF TGTGCCAGCAGCTTAACGGCCCGGACTAGCCAGTCAGATGAGCAGTTCTTC TRBD2 NA TRBJ2-1 TRBV7-3
CASSTGTTRHF TGTGCCAGTAGTACCGGGACAACGAGGCATTTT NA NA TRBJ1-5 TRBV19
CASSITGSSGNTIYF TGTGCCAGTAGTATTACAGGGAGCTCGGGAAACACCATATATTTT NA NA TRBJ1-3 TRBV19
CASSIRGDQPQHF TGTGCCAGTAGTATCAGGGGGGATCAGCCCCAGCATTTT TRBD1 NA TRBJ1-5 TRBV19
CASSWGRGMNTEAFF TGTGCCAGCAGCTGGGGCAGGGGGATGAACACTGAAGCTTTCTTT TRBD1 NA TRBJ1-1 TRBV5-4
CASSLPTSGGANEQFF TGTGCCAGCAGCTTACCCACTAGCGGGGGGGCCAATGAGCAGTTCTTC TRBD2 NA TRBJ2-1 TRBV7-9
CASSLFERGRSEQYF TGTGCCAGCAGCTTATTCGAGCGGGGGCGGAGCGAGCAGTACTTC TRBD2 NA TRBJ2-7 TRBV11-1
CASSQGGGAWETQYF TGTGCCAGCAGCCAGGGCGGGGGGGCCTGGGAGACCCAGTACTTC TRBD2 NA TRBJ2-5 TRBV3-1/TRBV3-2
CASSLAGAGGLTDTQYF TGTGCCAGCAGCTTGGCCGGAGCGGGGGGGCTGACAGATACGCAGTATTTT TRBD2 NA TRBJ2-3 TRBV5-4
CASSWDRDWNGYTF TGTGCCAGCAGTTGGGACAGGGATTGGAATGGCTACACCTTC TRBD1 NA TRBJ1-2 TRBV5-4
CAGGCSSYNSPLHF TGCGCCGGGGGCTGTAGCTCCTATAATTCACCCCTCCACTTT NA NA TRBJ1-6 TRBV10-1
CASSQGDTEAFF TGTGCCAGCAGCCAGGGAGATACTGAAGCTTTCTTT NA NA TRBJ1-1 TRBV3-1/TRBV3-2
CASSVDGHSNQPQHF TGTGCCAGCAGCGTAGACGGACATAGCAATCAGCCCCAGCATTTT NA NA TRBJ1-5 TRBV9
CASSPGVDTQYF TGCGCCAGCAGCCCGGGGGTGGATACGCAGTATTTT NA NA TRBJ2-3 TRBV5-1
CASSKSGAGETQYF TGTGCCAGCAGCAAGAGCGGGGCGGGCGAGACCCAGTACTTC TRBD2 NA TRBJ2-5 TRBV9
CASSPEGHPQSETQYF TGTGCCAGCAGCCCCGAGGGACATCCACAATCGGAGACCCAGTACTTC NA NA TRBJ2-5 TRBV5-8
CASSLQGAWETQYF TGTGCCAGCAGTCTACAGGGGGCTTGGGAGACCCAGTACTTC TRBD1 NA TRBJ2-5 TRBV2
CASSLLGRGSPLHF TGTGCCAGCAGTTTACTCGGGAGAGGCTCACCCCTCCACTTT NA NA TRBJ1-6 TRBV27
CASSFLTGLSTNYGYTF TGTGCCAGCAGTTTTCTGACAGGGTTGTCTACTAACTATGGCTACACCTTC TRBD1 NA TRBJ1-2 TRBV27
CASQGSTEAFF TGTGCCTCACAGGGCTCCACTGAAGCTTTCTTT NA NA TRBJ1-1 TRBV10-3
CASAGVQETQYF TGTGCCAGCGCGGGGGTGCAAGAGACCCAGTACTTC TRBD2 once TRBJ2-5 TRBV2
CASEGGPGGADTGELFF TGTGCCAGCGAGGGTGGTCCAGGGGGCGCGGACACCGGGGAGCTGTTTTTT TRBD1 NA TRBJ2-2 TRBV7-3
CASSPGTYSTEQYF TGTGCCAGCTCACCGGGGACATATTCGACCGAGCAGTACTTC NA NA TRBJ2-7 TRBV18
CASSTHRRETEAFF TGTGCCAGCAGCACCCACAGGAGGGAAACTGAAGCTTTCTTT NA NA TRBJ1-1 TRBV21-1
CAWSAGSGGASEQYF TGTGCCTGGAGTGCCGGTAGCGGGGGGGCCTCCGAGCAGTACTTC TRBD2 NA TRBJ2-7 TRBV30
CATSDSGTRNYNEQFF TGTGCCACCAGTGACTCCGGGACTAGGAATTACAATGAGCAGTTCTTC TRBD2 NA TRBJ2-1 TRBV24-1
CASILRETQYF TGTGCCAGCATCCTCCGGGAGACCCAGTACTTC NA NA TRBJ2-5 TRBV2
CASSQFDRSDQPQHF TGCGCCAGCAGCCAGTTCGATCGTTCGGATCAGCCCCAGCATTTT NA NA TRBJ1-5 TRBV4-1
CASKGLEVAETQYF TGTGCCAGCAAGGGACTAGAAGTAGCAGAGACCCAGTACTTC TRBD2 once TRBJ2-5 TRBV11-1
CAAQPPSYNSPLHF TGTGCAGCACAGCCCCCCTCCTATAATTCACCCCTCCACTTT NA NA TRBJ1-6 TRBV5-8
CASSRDRAHSGNTIYF TGTGCCAGTAGTAGAGACAGGGCTCACTCTGGAAACACCATATATTTT TRBD1 few TRBJ1-3 TRBV19
CASSLGPGTVYGYTF TGTGCCAGCAGCTTAGGACCGGGGACAGTCTATGGCTACACCTTC TRBD1 NA TRBJ1-2 TRBV7-3
CASSLRRSTDTQYF TGTGCCAGCAGCTTGAGGAGAAGCACAGATACGCAGTATTTT NA many TRBJ2-3 TRBV5-4
CASSSGPSYGYTF TGTGCCAGCAGCTCGGGTCCGTCTTATGGCTACACCTTC NA NA TRBJ1-2 TRBV14
CASSLGSSGATDTQYF TGTGCCAGCAGCTTAGGTTCTAGCGGGGCCACAGATACGCAGTATTTT TRBD2 NA TRBJ2-3 TRBV11-3
CASSEQRGEQETQYF TGTGCCAGCAGTGAACAGCGGGGGGAACAAGAGACCCAGTACTTC TRBD2 NA TRBJ2-5 TRBV2
CATAKGDYQSSYNEQFF TGTGCTACCGCTAAGGGGGACTATCAGAGCTCCTACAATGAGCAGTTCTTC NA NA TRBJ2-1 TRBV4-2
CASSQGAGGHNEQFF TGCGCCAGCAGCCAAGGGGCAGGGGGCCATAATGAGCAGTTCTTC TRBD1 NA TRBJ2-1 TRBV4-1
CASRQNSGANVLTF TGTGCCAGCCGACAAAACTCTGGGGCCAACGTCCTGACTTTC NA NA TRBJ2-6 TRBV9
CASRNGPGMNTEAFF TGCGCCAGCAGGAACGGTCCGGGGATGAACACTGAAGCTTTCTTT NA NA TRBJ1-1 TRBV5-1
CASSVVLAGYGYTF TGTGCCAGCAGCGTAGTCCTGGCAGGCTATGGCTACACCTTC NA NA TRBJ1-2 TRBV9
CASSTGLAYNEQFF TGTGCCAGCAGCACGGGACTAGCCTACAATGAGCAGTTCTTC TRBD2 NA TRBJ2-1 TRBV2
CAISLGQPDEAFF TGTGCCATCAGTCTAGGACAGCCGGATGAAGCTTTCTTT NA NA TRBJ1-1 TRBV10-3
CASSVALGGGNTIYF TGTGCCAGCAGCGTAGCTCTGGGGGGTGGAAACACCATATATTTT NA NA TRBJ1-3 TRBV9
CASSSSLGRENSPLHF TGCGCCAGCAGCTCCTCCTTGGGGAGGGAGAATTCACCCCTCCACTTT NA NA TRBJ1-6 TRBV5-1
CASSLNAGANTEAFF TGCGCCAGCAGCTTGAACGCAGGGGCCAACACTGAAGCTTTCTTT NA NA TRBJ1-1 TRBV5-1